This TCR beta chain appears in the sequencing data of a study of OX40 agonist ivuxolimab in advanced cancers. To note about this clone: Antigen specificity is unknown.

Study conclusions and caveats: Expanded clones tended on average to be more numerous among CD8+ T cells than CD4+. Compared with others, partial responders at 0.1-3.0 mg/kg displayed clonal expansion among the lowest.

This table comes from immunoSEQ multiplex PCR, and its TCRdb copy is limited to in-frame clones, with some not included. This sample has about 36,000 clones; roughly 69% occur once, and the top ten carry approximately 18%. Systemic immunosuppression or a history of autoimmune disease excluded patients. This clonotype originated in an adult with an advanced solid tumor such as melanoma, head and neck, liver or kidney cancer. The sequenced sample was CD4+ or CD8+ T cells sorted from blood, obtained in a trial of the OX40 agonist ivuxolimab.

CDR3 sequence reads: CASSEREGNTEAFF. The CDR3 DNA reads as TGTGCCAGCAGTGAACGGGAGGGGAACACTGAAGCTTTCTTT. This chain joins TRBV2 and TRBJ1-1; D remains unclear. The length of the CDR3 is 14 residues. CDR1 is SNHLY and CDR2 is FYNNEI in the germline V gene. The V end lost 2 bases, the J end lost 1 base, and 8 bases lay between the germline ends.